This is a list of T cell receptor beta chains from one sample in a study of cytomegalovirus exposure and HLA in healthy donors. Profiling relied on immunoSEQ multiplex PCR, and the TCRdb table lists in-frame clones only, not all of them. The sample includes 95,000 to 100,000 clones, around 77% of them seen just once. Sequenced sample: PBMCs. The receptors come from a middle-aged man in good health and CMV-seronegative. The CDR3 runs from the conserved cysteine through the conserved F or W. A D gene is named only where the DNA matches it firmly. Clone size is not always given. Where it is, it says once, few, many or a class for expanded clones.

15 TRBJ1-1 . TRBV5-4 . TGTGCCAGCCTTGCCTGGGGGGAGGGGACCACTGAAGCTTTCTTT CASLAWGEGTTEAFF
15 TRBJ2-3 TRBD1 TRBV10-1 once TGCGCCAGCAGTGTGGGACAGGGAGGCCCAGATACGCAGTATTTT CASSVGQGGPDTQYF
14 TRBJ2-1 . TRBV6-1 . TGTGCCAGCAGGGAAAAGACAGGTAACAATGAGCAGTTCTTC CASREKTGNNEQFF
16 TRBJ2-1 TRBD2 TRBV28 . TGTGCCAGCAGTTTAGCGGGGGGGCGTTCCTACAATGAGCAGTTCTTC CASSLAGGRSYNEQFF
14 TRBJ2-5 . TRBV7-9 . TGTGCCAGCAGCTTACCTGGCGGCCAAGAGACCCAGTACTTC CASSLPGGQETQYF
16 TRBJ1-1 TRBD1 TRBV19 . TGTGCCAGTAGGCTTTCGCGACAGGGAATGAACACTGAAGCTTTCTTT CASRLSRQGMNTEAFF
15 TRBJ1-6 TRBD1 TRBV11-2 . TGTGCCAGCAGCTCCGGACAGGCGATTAATTCACCCCTCCACTTT CASSSGQAINSPLHF
14 TRBJ2-1 . TRBV6-1 . TGTGCCAGCAGTGAAGCGGGGGGGCACAATGAGCAGTTCTTC CASSEAGGHNEQFF
11 TRBJ2-1 TRBD1 TRBV7-2 . TGTGCCAGCAGCTCAGGACAGGGACGGTTCTTC CASSSGQGRFF
11 TRBJ1-6 . TRBV28 . TGTGCCAGCAGTCAGAATTCACCCCTCCACTTT CASSQNSPLHF
14 TRBJ2-7 TRBD1 TRBV28 few TGTGCCAGCAATAAGGGACAGGGGTCCTACGAGCAGTACTTC CASNKGQGSYEQYF
14 TRBJ1-5 . TRBV7-8 . TGTGCCAGCAGCTTACAGGGGCCTGATCAGCCCCAGCATTTT CASSLQGPDQPQHF
16 TRBJ1-2 TRBD1 TRBV27 . TGTGCCAGCAGTTTATCCGGGACAGGGATGAACTATGGCTACACCTTC CASSLSGTGMNYGYTF
15 TRBJ1-2 TRBD1 TRBV28 . TGTGCCAGCAGATTTCCGGGACAGGGTTACTATGGCTACACCTTC CASRFPGQGYYGYTF
16 TRBJ1-6 . TRBV6-6 . TGTGCCAGCAGTTACTTAGCGGTGGAGCGAGATTCACCCCTCCACTTT CASSYLAVERDSPLHF
14 TRBJ2-2 . TRBV11-2 . TGTGCCAGCAGCTTCGGGGTTGTCACCGGGGAGCTGTTTTTT CASSFGVVTGELFF
14 TRBJ2-5 . TRBV6-5 . TGTGCCAGCAGTCTGCCCGGGGAAGGGGAGACCCAGTACTTC CASSLPGEGETQYF
13 TRBJ2-1 . TRBV2 . TGTGCCAGCAGTGAAAAGAGAGAGCTTCCCCAGTTCTTC CASSEKRELPQFF
15 TRBJ2-5 TRBD1 TRBV2 once TGTGCCAGCAGTGAAGAGGGACAGGGACAAGAGACCCAGTACTTC CASSEEGQGQETQYF
13 TRBJ1-5 TRBD1 TRBV18 . TGTGCCAGCTCGGCAGGGGGCCTGCAGCCCCAGCATTTT CASSAGGLQPQHF
14 TRBJ2-5 . TRBV19 . TGTGCCAGTAGTATAGAAGGACTACCCGAGACCCAGTACTTC CASSIEGLPETQYF
16 TRBJ2-1 . TRBV9 . TGTGCCAGCAGCGTAGGTCTAGGACAGCCTGGCAATGAGCAGTTCTTC CASSVGLGQPGNEQFF
14 TRBJ1-4 . TRBV5-8 few TGTGCCAGCAGCTTGGGCACAGGGAATGAAAAACTGTTTTTT CASSLGTGNEKLFF
17 TRBJ2-7 TRBD2 TRBV10-3 . TGTGCCATCAGTGTTACTAGCGGGGGACCGAGCTCCTACGAGCAGTACTTC CAISVTSGGPSSYEQYF
12 TRBJ1-2 . TRBV7-9 few TGTTCCAGCAGCTTAGGCGTGGGCGGCTACACCTTC CSSSLGVGGYTF
14 TRBJ1-4 . TRBV5-6 . TGTGCCAGCAGAAGCAGGGGATGGAATGAAAAACTGTTTTTT CASRSRGWNEKLFF
11 TRBJ2-7 . TRBV14 few TGTGCCAGCAGCCACACTTACGAGCAGTACTTC CASSHTYEQYF
14 TRBJ1-5 . TRBV7-6 few TGTGCCAGCAGCGCTTGGGCTAGCAATCAGCCCCAGCATTTT CASSAWASNQPQHF
17 TRBJ1-2 . TRBV28 . TGTGCCAGCAGTTCCCCGGGGTGGGGGGGCACGGGCTATGGCTACACCTTC CASSSPGWGGTGYGYTF
18 TRBJ2-3 TRBD1 TRBV7-9 . TGTGCCAGCAGCTCTAATGGGCTCGGGGACAGCCTAACAGATACGCAGTATTTT CASSSNGLGDSLTDTQYF
16 TRBJ2-2 . TRBV11-2 . TGTGCCAGCAGCCCTTTAGAGGCCCTTCACACCGGGGAGCTGTTTTTT CASSPLEALHTGELFF
15 TRBJ2-7 . TRBV11-2 . TGTGCCAGCAGCCTCCGGGACGGGAGCTCCTACGAGCAGTACTTC CASSLRDGSSYEQYF
15 TRBJ2-3 TRBD2 TRBV9 . TGTGCCAGCAGCGTCAGCGGGGGGAAGACAGATACGCAGTATTTT CASSVSGGKTDTQYF
16 TRBJ2-1 . TRBV28 . TGTGCCAGCAGTTTATTTCGCGGGCCGACCTACAATGAGCAGTTCTTC CASSLFRGPTYNEQFF
15 TRBJ1-6 . TRBV19 once TGTGCCAGTAGTATACAGGGAAGGAATAATTCACCCCTCCACTTT CASSIQGRNNSPLHF
13 TRBJ1-2 . TRBV5-5 . TGTGCCAGCAGCGCGGGGGGTTCGAGAGGCTACACCTTC CASSAGGSRGYTF
17 TRBJ2-2 TRBD2 TRBV5-1 . TGCGCCAGCAGCTTGATGGCGGGGGGGCTTGCTGGCGGGGAGCTGTTTTTT CASSLMAGGLAGGELFF
13 TRBJ2-7 . TRBV7-9 . TGTGCCAGCAGCCGTCCCGGGTCCTACGAGCAGTACTTC CASSRPGSYEQYF
15 TRBJ1-1 . TRBV5-8 . TGTGCCAGCAGCTTTCGAGGGCAAGTGAACACTGAAGCTTTCTTT CASSFRGQVNTEAFF
15 TRBJ2-3 TRBD2 TRBV7-3 . TGTGCCAGCAGCTCTGGAGCGGGGGCGGCAGATACGCAGTATTTT CASSSGAGAADTQYF
14 TRBJ2-1 TRBD2 TRBV19 medium-sized TGTGCCAGTAGCCGGACTAGCCTGGGTAATGAGCAGTTCTTC CASSRTSLGNEQFF
14 TRBJ2-7 TRBD1 TRBV6-5 . TGTGCCAGCAGCAGGACAGGGAGTTCCTACGAGCAGTACTTC CASSRTGSSYEQYF
16 TRBJ2-3 TRBD2 TRBV29-1 . TGCAGCGTTTCCCCAGCTAGCGGGAGTATTGGGGATACGCAGTATTTT CSVSPASGSIGDTQYF
14 TRBJ2-1 TRBD2 TRBV19 . TGTGCCAGTAGTATTTTAGCGGGAGTTGATGAGCAGTTCTTC CASSILAGVDEQFF
17 TRBJ2-5 TRBD2 TRBV7-9 . TGTGCCAGCAGCTTAGCTACTAGCGGGGATATACAAGAGACCCAGTACTTC CASSLATSGDIQETQYF
13 TRBJ1-1 . TRBV5-1 . TGCGCCAGCCTGGGCGCGGGGAGCACTGAAGCTTTCTTT CASLGAGSTEAFF
16 TRBJ1-6 TRBD1 TRBV30 . TGTGCCTGGTCTGGCGCGGGACAGGGGGCGCATTCACCCCTCCACTTT CAWSGAGQGAHSPLHF
12 TRBJ2-7 . TRBV14 once TGTGCCAGCAGCCAAGAGAGGTACGAGCAGTACTTC CASSQERYEQYF
11 TRBJ1-2 TRBD1 TRBV28 few TGTGCCAGCAGTAGGGGGCTTGGCTACACCTTC CASSRGLGYTF
15 TRBJ1-1 TRBD1 TRBV2 . TGTGCCAGCAGTAAACAGGGGAGGACGAACACTGAAGCTTTCTTT CASSKQGRTNTEAFF
15 TRBJ2-1 TRBD2 TRBV4-1 . TGCGCCAGCAGTTATGGACTAGCTCTGTACAATGAGCAGTTCTTC CASSYGLALYNEQFF
13 TRBJ1-2 . TRBV28 . TGTGCCAGCAGTTTAGGCGGGACTGGTGGCTACACCTTC CASSLGGTGGYTF
11 TRBJ2-5 . TRBV7-8 . TGTGCCAGCAGCCACGGGAGTGAGCAGTACTTC CASSHGSEQYF
17 TRBJ1-2 TRBD1 TRBV18 . TGTGCCAGCTCACCACTTGGACCGGGACAGGGCAACTATGGCTACACCTTC CASSPLGPGQGNYGYTF